The 24 T cell receptor beta chains below were found in one sample sequenced in a study of blood T cells in healthy people across ages. With a J-beta primer mix and a sample-barcoded 5' primer, a second PCR ran 7 to 11 cycles. TCRdb independently ran MiXCR on the 5' RACE reads; one entry per CDR3 protein. The sample contains roughly 1,800,000 distinct CDR3 sequences, about 50% of which appear only once. Sequencing was done on a sample of blood. Source of these receptors: a woman aged 35 to 49 in good health.

This clonotype was seen a few times. CDR3 in DNA: TGTGCCAGCAGCCAAGACCACGGGGGTCGCTACGAGCAGTACTTC. Amino acids: CASSQDHGGRYEQYF. This chain links TRBV4-2 with TRBJ2-7; tentative D call: TRBD2 (6 bases). V dropped 0 bases and J dropped 3 bases, with 12 bases sitting between them. CDR3 size: 15 residues. Germline V gives CDR1 LGHNA, CDR2 YNFKEQ.

This clonotype was found a few times. V and J are TRBV20-1 and TRBJ2-5; D call uncertain. CDR3 size: 12 residues. Deletions cut 2 bases from V and 5 bases from J, with 9 bases between. The germline CDR1 and CDR2 sequences are DFQATT and SNEGSKA (reference sequence). As DNA, the CDR3 is TGCAGTGCTAGAAAAGTGGAGGAGACCCAGTACTTC. Its translation: CSARKVEETQYF.

The chain joins TRBV19 to TRBJ2-1; D is possibly TRBD1 (6 bases). The length of the CDR3 is 16 residues. Germline CDR1 and CDR2: LNHDA and SQIVND (reference sequence). Trimming took 3 bases from V and 0 from J, leaving 12 bases between them. In DNA, the CDR3 is TGTGCCAGTAGTATGTCCAGGGGATCCTCCTACAATGAGCAGTTCTTC. Translated: CASSMSRGSSYNEQFF.

The chain combines TRBV5-4 with TRBJ1-1; maybe TRBD1 (6 bases). The germline V and J ends were trimmed by 2 bases and 4 bases, with 12 bases remaining between them. This CDR3 is built from 14 residues. CDR1 SGHNT and CDR2 YYREEE come from the germline V gene (reference sequence). This CDR3 is CASSFRGGTTEAFF. DNA of the CDR3: TGTGCCAGCAGCTTCAGGGGAGGAACCACTGAAGCTTTCTTT.

The genes are TRBV7-2 and TRBJ1-2, with D possibly TRBD1 on 6 matching bases. In germline, CDR1 is SGHTA, CDR2 FQGNSA. The CDR3 is made up of 14 amino acids. V was trimmed by 7 bases and J by 6 bases, leaving 18 bases between them. The chain's CDR3 is CASTPDSLTNGYTF. The CDR3 DNA reads as TGTGCCAGCACCCCGGACAGTCTAACTAATGGCTACACCTTC. The full variable domain, in which reference TRBV7-2 and TRBJ1-2 provide the parts outside the CDR3, is GAGVSQSPSNKVTEKGKDVELRCDPISGHTALYWYRQSLGQGLEFLIYFQGNSAPDKSGLPSDRFSAERTGGSVSTLTIQRTQQEDSAVYLCASTPDSLTNGYTFGSGTRLTVV.

The chain recombines TRBV6-2 or TRBV6-3 with TRBJ2-1, with no clear D. This CDR3 contains 12 residues. The germline V gene has CDR1 MNHEY and CDR2 SVGEGT. V gave up 5 bases and J gave up 13 bases, with 15 bases separating them. The CDR3 region has the DNA TGTGCCAGCAGTAGGTTTTTCGAGACCCAGTTCTTC. Protein: CASSRFFETQFF.

The V gene is TRBV9, the J gene TRBJ2-5; 12 nucleotides match TRBD2. Germline V CDR1 and CDR2: SGDLS, YYNGEE. This CDR3 comprises 18 residues. The trim removed 3 bases at V and 1 base at J, leaving 10 bases unmatched. The chain's CDR3 is CASSADRLAGATQETQYF. CDR3 coding DNA: TGTGCCAGCAGCGCAGATAGACTAGCGGGGGCCACCCAAGAGACCCAGTACTTC. Full variable domain (rest looked up from reference TRBV9 and TRBJ2-5): DSGVTQTPKHLITATGQRVTLRCSPRSGDLSVYWYQQSLDQGLQFLIQYYNGEERAKGNILERFSAQQFPDLHSELNLSSLELGDSALYFCASSADRLAGATQETQYFGPGTRLLVL.

This clonotype was seen a few times. J is TRBJ2-1 and V is TRBV28; D perhaps matches TRBD2 (5 bases). This CDR3 has 13 residues. V was pared by 6 bases and J by 5 bases, with 11 bases between. Looked up from germline, CDR1 is MDHEN and CDR2 is SYDVKM. This chain's CDR3 is CASRVGGNNEQFF. For the CDR3, the DNA is TGTGCCAGCAGGGTTGGAGGTAACAATGAGCAGTTCTTC.

The chain carries TRBV4-3 and TRBJ1-2; D perhaps matches TRBD1 (6 bases). CDR1 is LGHNA, CDR2 YSLEER, per germline. Deletions cut 5 bases from V and 4 bases from J, with 11 bases between. The CDR3 loop spans 13 amino acids. The DNA of the CDR3 is TGCGCCAGCAGCAGGGGGAACGGCTATGGCTACACCTTC. Protein product: CASSRGNGYGYTF.

This clonotype was seen a handful of times. The J gene is TRBJ2-7, the V gene TRBV15, with 8 bases identical to TRBD2. From germline, CDR1 is LNHNV and CDR2 YYDKDF (reference sequence). The CDR3 contains 16 residues. V trimming: 0 bases; J trimming: 2 bases; junction bases outside the gene matches: 6. In DNA form, the CDR3 reads TGTGCCACCAGCAGAGAACATAGCGGGGCAACCTACGAGCAGTACTTC. It translates to CATSREHSGATYEQYF.

The chain employs TRBV4-2 and TRBJ2-1, with 7 bases aligning to TRBD2. In germline, CDR1 is LGHNA, CDR2 YNFKEQ. J lost 5 bases, V lost 1 base, and 8 bases had no gene match. The CDR3 sequence is 16 residues long. In nucleotides, the CDR3 is TGTGCCAGCAGCCAAGGTCGGACTAGAGATAACAATGAGCAGTTCTTC. Encoded protein: CASSQGRTRDNNEQFF.

The V call is TRBV6-2 or TRBV6-3, the J call TRBJ2-7, with 8 bases lining up with TRBD2. Trimming cost V 7 bases and J 2 bases; bases outside gene matches: 4. This CDR3 has 13 amino acids. Germline values: CDR1 MNHEY, CDR2 SVGEGT. The CDR3 reads CASKEAGAYEQYF. The CDR3 DNA reads TGTGCCAGCAAGGAAGCGGGAGCCTACGAGCAGTACTTC.

This clonotype was detected only once. This chain uses TRBV20-1 with TRBJ2-5; 9 bases agree with TRBD2. The CDR3 is made up of 15 amino acids. CDR1 is DFQATT and CDR2 is SNEGSKA in the germline V gene (reference sequence). Germline trimming cut 2 bases from V and 5 bases from J; bases unmatched to any gene: 9. The CDR3 protein is CSARWAGGLRETQYF. CDR3 coding DNA: TGCAGTGCTAGATGGGCGGGGGGGCTTCGGGAGACCCAGTACTTC.

The chain links TRBV11-1 to TRBJ2-1; 7 bases match TRBD1. The CDR3 has 13 amino acids. The germline V gene encodes CDR1 SGHAT and CDR2 FQDESV (reference sequence). V lost 10 bases, J lost 7 bases, and 10 bases stayed unmatched. As DNA, the CDR3 is TGTGCCACGAGGAGTATGACAGGGAATGAGCAGTTCTTC. This sequence encodes CATRSMTGNEQFF.

V usage is TRBV6-5 and J usage is TRBJ1-5, with 8 bases fitting TRBD1. The CDR3 length is 15 residues. The ends lost 7 bases at V and 4 bases at J; junction bases unmatched: 9. Germline lookup yields CDR1 MNHEY and CDR2 SVGAGI. The CDR3 reads CASKNDRGGNQPQHF. CDR3 DNA sequence: TGTGCCAGCAAAAACGACAGGGGAGGAAATCAGCCCCAGCATTTT.

This clonotype was counted between two and nine times. The genes are TRBV12-3 or TRBV12-4 and TRBJ2-6; 7 bases line up with TRBD1. J lost 1 base, V lost 5 bases, and 5 bases had no gene match. The CDR3 is made up of 16 amino acids. The CDR3 DNA sequence: TGTGCCAGCAGTCAACCGGACAGGTCTGGGGCCAACGTCCTGACTTTC. This sequence encodes CASSQPDRSGANVLTF.

The chain uses TRBV2 and TRBJ1-2, with 8 bases that match TRBD1. Trimming removed 5 bases from V and 3 bases from J; junction bases left unmatched: 8. This CDR3 is built from 15 residues. Per the germline V gene, CDR1 is SNHLY and CDR2 is FYNNEI. The CDR3 is CASSFQGANYYGYTF. For the CDR3, the DNA is TGTGCCAGCAGTTTTCAGGGGGCGAATTACTATGGCTACACCTTC.

Only a few counts were recorded for this clonotype. The chain links TRBV20-1 to TRBJ2-1; 11 nucleotides align to TRBD2. The J segment lost 6 bases and the V segment lost 3 bases, leaving 10 bases of the junction unmatched. This CDR3 is 16 amino acids long. CDR1 and CDR2 from the germline V gene are DFQATT and SNEGSKA (reference sequence). The DNA for the CDR3 is TGCAGTGCTAGCGGGTTAGCGGGGGGGCCGGGCAATGAGCAGTTCTTC. Translated: CSASGLAGGPGNEQFF.

As for this clonotype: This clone may be a read error of a much larger clone one base away. This chain uses TRBV27 with TRBJ2-3, with 12 bases identical to TRBD2. V lost 6 bases and J lost 4; bases outside the gene matches: 5. Germline V gene sequence: CDR1 MNHEY, CDR2 SMNVEV (reference sequence). This CDR3 is 15 amino acids long. Written as DNA, the CDR3 is TGTGCCAGCAGGTCTAGCGGGGGGGCCGCAGATACGCAGTATTTT. This gives the protein CASRSSGGAADTQYF.

The gene calls are TRBV20-1 and TRBJ1-5; 8 bases fit TRBD1. Germline values: CDR1 DFQATT, CDR2 SNEGSKA (reference sequence). The junction had 7 bases not matched to a gene; V was cut back by 6 bases and J by 6 bases. The CDR3 length is 13 residues. The CDR3 DNA follows: TGCAGTGCGAGGGGACAGGATCCTCAGCCCCAGCATTTT. It codes for CSARGQDPQPQHF.

Note on this clonotype: At one end, the junction sequence differs from germline, possibly due to a read error. J is TRBJ2-5 and V is TRBV4-3, with 9 nucleotides matching TRBD2. The J call may be incorrect, as the DNA end agrees better with TRBJ2-7. The length of the CDR3 is 17 residues. Germline V gives CDR1 LGHNA, CDR2 YSLEER. The CDR3 bases are TGCGCCAGCAACCAACCTGTAGCAGCGGGGGGTCTCTACGAGCAGTACTTC. The encoded protein is CASNQPVAAGGLYEQYF.

This clonotype was counted a few times. The chain recombines TRBV20-1 with TRBJ2-3, with a possible D match to TRBD2 (5 bases). The CDR3 length is 13 residues. Germline V gene data show CDR1 as DFQATT and CDR2 as SNEGSKA (reference sequence). V dropped 6 bases and J dropped 1 base, with 11 bases sitting between them. This chain's CDR3 is CSAYPAGTDTQYF. The CDR3 DNA follows: TGCAGTGCCTACCCAGCGGGCACAGATACGCAGTATTTT.

The rearrangement uses TRBV5-1 and TRBJ2-5; 7 nucleotides align to TRBD1. In germline, CDR1 is SGHRS, CDR2 YFSETQ. CDR3 size: 16 residues. V was pared by 4 bases and J by 1 base, with 10 bases of the junction left unmatched. CDR3 sequence: CASSLPTGSLQETQYF. CDR3 bases: TGCGCCAGCAGCCTTCCGACAGGGTCCCTCCAAGAGACCCAGTACTTC.

This sequence joins TRBV7-2 and TRBJ2-7; D ambiguous. The CDR3 has 15 amino acids. CDR1 and CDR2 (germline): SGHTA, FQGNSA. V was trimmed by 0 bases and J by 2 bases, leaving 11 bases between them. The CDR3 sequence is CASSLARVAAYEQYF. The CDR3 DNA follows: TGTGCCAGCAGCTTAGCAAGGGTGGCGGCCTACGAGCAGTACTTC.